The entry below describes one T cell receptor (beta chain). Its antigen is not known. These data belong to a study of T cells in Graves' hyperthyroidism and ophthalmopathy. Uncontrolled infection, other autoimmune disease, pregnancy or lactation excluded patients. This sample holds PBMCs from 9.5 to 10 ml fresh peripheral blood. Study-wide findings and caveats: Patients with ophthalmopathy were separated from those with stable hyperthyroidism by a 13 V-J model.

RNA transcripts were the template for amplifying TCR beta CDR3 regions. An initial round of RT-PCR targeting the TCR CDR3 relied on the HTBI primer set. TCRdb ran MiXCR on the multiplex PCR reads and lists one entry per CDR3 protein. Seen here are roughly 500,000 distinct CDR3 sequences, roughly 22% observed once, and the top ten hold about half. CDR1 and CDR2 from the germline V gene are LNHDA and SQIVND (reference sequence). Trimming removed 5 bases from V and 5 bases from J, with 13 bases in between. CDR3 length: 14 amino acids. Material for sequencing was blood. This TCR was sampled from an older woman with Graves' ophthalmopathy. The J gene is TRBJ1-5, the V gene TRBV19; unclear D gene. The CDR3 DNA is TGTGCCAGTAGTGCGTTCGGGGATTATCAGCCCCAGCATTTT. Amino acid sequence: CASSAFGDYQPQHF.